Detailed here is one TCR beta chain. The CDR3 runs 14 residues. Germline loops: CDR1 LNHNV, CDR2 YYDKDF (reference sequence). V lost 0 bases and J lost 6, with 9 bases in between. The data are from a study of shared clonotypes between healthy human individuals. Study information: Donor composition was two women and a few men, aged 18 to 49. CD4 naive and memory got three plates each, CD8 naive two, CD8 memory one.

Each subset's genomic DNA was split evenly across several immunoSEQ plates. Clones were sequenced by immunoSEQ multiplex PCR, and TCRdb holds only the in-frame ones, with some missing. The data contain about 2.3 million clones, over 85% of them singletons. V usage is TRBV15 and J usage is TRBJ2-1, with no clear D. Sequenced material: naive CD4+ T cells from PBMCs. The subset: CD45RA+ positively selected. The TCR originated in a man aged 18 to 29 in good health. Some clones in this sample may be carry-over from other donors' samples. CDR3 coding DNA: TGTGCCACCAGCAGAGATCTAAGGATCAATGAGCAGTTCTTC. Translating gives CATSRDLRINEQFF.